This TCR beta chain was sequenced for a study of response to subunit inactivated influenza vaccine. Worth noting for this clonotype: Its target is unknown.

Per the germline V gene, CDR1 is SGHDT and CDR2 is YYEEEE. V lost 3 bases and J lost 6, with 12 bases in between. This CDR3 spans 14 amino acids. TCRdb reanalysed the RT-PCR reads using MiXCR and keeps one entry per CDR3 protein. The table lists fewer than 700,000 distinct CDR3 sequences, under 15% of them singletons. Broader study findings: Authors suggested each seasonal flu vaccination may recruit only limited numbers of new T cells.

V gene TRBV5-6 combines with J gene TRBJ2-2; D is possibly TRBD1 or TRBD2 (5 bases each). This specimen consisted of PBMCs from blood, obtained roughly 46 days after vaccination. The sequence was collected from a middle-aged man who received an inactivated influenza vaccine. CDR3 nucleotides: TGTGCCAGCAGCTGGGGACCGGAGGCCGGGGAGCTGTTTTTT. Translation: CASSWGPEAGELFF.